A single sample gave rise to the 8 T cell receptor beta chains below, sequenced in a study of shared clonotypes between healthy human individuals. TCRdb's table, derived via immunoSEQ multiplex PCR, lists solely in-frame clones and lacks some. The repertoire includes 2,500,000 or so clones, just under 95% of them detected once, and 0.3% to 0.45% sits in the top ten. The material sequenced was naive CD4+ T cells from PBMCs. Subset defined: CD45RA+ positively selected. All receptors come from a man between 18 and 29 years old in good health. Some clones in this sample may be carry-over from other donors' samples.

The chain joins TRBV5-4 to TRBJ1-1; D not resolved. Germline V lookup: CDR1 SGHNT, CDR2 YYREEE (reference sequence). The V end lost 2 bases, the J end lost 1 base, and 15 bases lay between the germline ends. CDR3 length: 16 amino acids. The CDR3: CASSFPMKDGNTEAFF. The CDR3 DNA reads as TGTGCCAGCAGCTTCCCCATGAAGGACGGGAACACTGAAGCTTTCTTT.

V usage is TRBV23-1 and J usage is TRBJ1-2; D is uncertain. TRBV23-1 is designated an ORF whose function remains uncertain. V lost 1 base and J 7 bases, leaving 16 bases between the germline ends. The CDR3 is 15 amino acids. CDR3 protein: CASSQLGTTLFGYTF. In DNA form, the CDR3 reads TGCGCCAGCAGTCAATTGGGCACCACCCTTTTTGGCTACACCTTC.

On this clone: The sample contains more than one DNA sequence encoding this CDR3. This chain joins TRBV5-1 and TRBJ2-3, with D maybe TRBD1 (5 bases). V was shortened by 3 bases and J by 1 base, with 12 bases between the two germline ends. The V gene's germline CDR1 is SGHRS and CDR2 YFSETQ. The CDR3 loop spans 15 amino acids. The CDR3 DNA sequence: TGCGCCAGCAGCTCCCTATTAGGGGGCACAGATACGCAGTATTTT. It encodes CASSSLLGGTDTQYF.

This chain joins TRBV5-4 and TRBJ1-2; TRBD1 agrees at 7 bases. The CDR3 covers 15 residues. From germline, CDR1 is SGHNT and CDR2 YYREEE (reference sequence). Trimming took 4 bases from V and 4 from J; bases not matched to a gene: 10. DNA for the CDR3: TGTGCCAGCAGCATCAGTGGGACAGACGGCTATGGCTACACCTTC. Amino acid sequence: CASSISGTDGYGYTF. The variable domain in full, completed from reference TRBV5-4 and TRBJ1-2, reads ETGVTQSPTHLIKTRGQQVTLRCSSQSGHNTVSWYQQALGQGPQFIFQYYREEENGRGNFPPRFSGLQFPNYSSELNVNALELDDSALYLCASSISGTDGYGYTFGSGTRLTVV.

The chain recombines TRBV2 with TRBJ2-2; D is undetermined. CDR3 length equals 16 residues. V was cut by 7 bases and J by 6 bases, with 21 bases left in between. Per the germline V gene, CDR1 is SNHLY and CDR2 is FYNNEI. CDR3 bases: TGTGCCAGCACCCTCACGGACCTCCGGGCTTCCGGGGAGCTGTTTTTT. Residues: CASTLTDLRASGELFF.

The J gene is TRBJ2-7, the V gene TRBV11-2, with D maybe TRBD1 (5 bases). This CDR3 has 15 residues. The germline V and J ends were trimmed by 2 bases and 4 bases, with 15 bases remaining between them. Germline assignment: CDR1 SGHAT and CDR2 FQNNGV. CDR3: CASSLTAGSVYEQYF. The DNA for the CDR3 is TGTGCCAGCAGCTTAACAGCAGGGTCGGTTTACGAGCAGTACTTC.

The gene calls are TRBV6-1 and TRBJ2-4, with D unclear. CDR1 and CDR2 from the germline V gene are MNHNS and SASEGT. With 10 bases removed from V and 13 bases from J, the gap between germline ends came to 23 bases. The CDR3 consists of 13 residues. The CDR3 DNA sequence: TGTGCCACCAAGACGTCTACAGAGGCCCCGCAGTACTTC. It translates to CATKTSTEAPQYF.

The chain recombines TRBV7-8 with TRBJ2-5; maybe TRBD1 (5 bases). CDR1 is SGHVS, CDR2 FQNEAQ, per germline. This CDR3 contains 15 residues. Trimming removed 1 base from V and 5 bases from J, with 14 bases in between. The CDR3 sequence is CASSLEQGSGETQYF. Here the CDR3 DNA reads TGTGCCAGCAGCTTAGAGCAGGGCTCAGGGGAGACCCAGTACTTC.